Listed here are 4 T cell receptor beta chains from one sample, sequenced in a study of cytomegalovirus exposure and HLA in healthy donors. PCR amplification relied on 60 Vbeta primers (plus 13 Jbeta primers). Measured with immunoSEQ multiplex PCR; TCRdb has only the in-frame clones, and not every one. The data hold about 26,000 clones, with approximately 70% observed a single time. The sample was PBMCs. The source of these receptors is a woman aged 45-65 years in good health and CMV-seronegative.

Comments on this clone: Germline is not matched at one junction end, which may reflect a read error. CDR3 region: CASSEVPQAQHF. CDR3 nucleotides: TGTGCCAGCAGTGAGGTTCCTCAGGCCCAGCATTTT. This chain uses TRBV6-1 with TRBJ1-5; D is ambiguous. CDR1 is MNHNS, CDR2 SASEGT, per germline. The CDR3 consists of 12 residues.

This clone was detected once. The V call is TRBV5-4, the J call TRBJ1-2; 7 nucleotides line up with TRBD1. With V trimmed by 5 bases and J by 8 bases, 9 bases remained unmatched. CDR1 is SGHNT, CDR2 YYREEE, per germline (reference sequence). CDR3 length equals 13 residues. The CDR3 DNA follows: TGTGCCAGCAGTTACAAGGGGGCCCCGGGCTACACCTTC. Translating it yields CASSYKGAPGYTF.

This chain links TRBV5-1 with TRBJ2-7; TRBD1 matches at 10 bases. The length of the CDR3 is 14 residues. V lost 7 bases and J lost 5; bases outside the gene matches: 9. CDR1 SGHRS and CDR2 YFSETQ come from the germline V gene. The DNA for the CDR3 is TGCGCCAGCCACAGGGGACAGGGGAAGCACGAGCAGTACTTC. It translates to CASHRGQGKHEQYF.

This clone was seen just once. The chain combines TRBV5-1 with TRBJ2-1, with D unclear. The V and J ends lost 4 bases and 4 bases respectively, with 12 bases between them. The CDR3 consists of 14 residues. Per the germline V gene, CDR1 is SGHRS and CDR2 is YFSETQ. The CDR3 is CASSPSLPYNEQFF. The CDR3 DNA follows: TGCGCCAGCAGCCCCTCACTGCCATACAATGAGCAGTTCTTC.